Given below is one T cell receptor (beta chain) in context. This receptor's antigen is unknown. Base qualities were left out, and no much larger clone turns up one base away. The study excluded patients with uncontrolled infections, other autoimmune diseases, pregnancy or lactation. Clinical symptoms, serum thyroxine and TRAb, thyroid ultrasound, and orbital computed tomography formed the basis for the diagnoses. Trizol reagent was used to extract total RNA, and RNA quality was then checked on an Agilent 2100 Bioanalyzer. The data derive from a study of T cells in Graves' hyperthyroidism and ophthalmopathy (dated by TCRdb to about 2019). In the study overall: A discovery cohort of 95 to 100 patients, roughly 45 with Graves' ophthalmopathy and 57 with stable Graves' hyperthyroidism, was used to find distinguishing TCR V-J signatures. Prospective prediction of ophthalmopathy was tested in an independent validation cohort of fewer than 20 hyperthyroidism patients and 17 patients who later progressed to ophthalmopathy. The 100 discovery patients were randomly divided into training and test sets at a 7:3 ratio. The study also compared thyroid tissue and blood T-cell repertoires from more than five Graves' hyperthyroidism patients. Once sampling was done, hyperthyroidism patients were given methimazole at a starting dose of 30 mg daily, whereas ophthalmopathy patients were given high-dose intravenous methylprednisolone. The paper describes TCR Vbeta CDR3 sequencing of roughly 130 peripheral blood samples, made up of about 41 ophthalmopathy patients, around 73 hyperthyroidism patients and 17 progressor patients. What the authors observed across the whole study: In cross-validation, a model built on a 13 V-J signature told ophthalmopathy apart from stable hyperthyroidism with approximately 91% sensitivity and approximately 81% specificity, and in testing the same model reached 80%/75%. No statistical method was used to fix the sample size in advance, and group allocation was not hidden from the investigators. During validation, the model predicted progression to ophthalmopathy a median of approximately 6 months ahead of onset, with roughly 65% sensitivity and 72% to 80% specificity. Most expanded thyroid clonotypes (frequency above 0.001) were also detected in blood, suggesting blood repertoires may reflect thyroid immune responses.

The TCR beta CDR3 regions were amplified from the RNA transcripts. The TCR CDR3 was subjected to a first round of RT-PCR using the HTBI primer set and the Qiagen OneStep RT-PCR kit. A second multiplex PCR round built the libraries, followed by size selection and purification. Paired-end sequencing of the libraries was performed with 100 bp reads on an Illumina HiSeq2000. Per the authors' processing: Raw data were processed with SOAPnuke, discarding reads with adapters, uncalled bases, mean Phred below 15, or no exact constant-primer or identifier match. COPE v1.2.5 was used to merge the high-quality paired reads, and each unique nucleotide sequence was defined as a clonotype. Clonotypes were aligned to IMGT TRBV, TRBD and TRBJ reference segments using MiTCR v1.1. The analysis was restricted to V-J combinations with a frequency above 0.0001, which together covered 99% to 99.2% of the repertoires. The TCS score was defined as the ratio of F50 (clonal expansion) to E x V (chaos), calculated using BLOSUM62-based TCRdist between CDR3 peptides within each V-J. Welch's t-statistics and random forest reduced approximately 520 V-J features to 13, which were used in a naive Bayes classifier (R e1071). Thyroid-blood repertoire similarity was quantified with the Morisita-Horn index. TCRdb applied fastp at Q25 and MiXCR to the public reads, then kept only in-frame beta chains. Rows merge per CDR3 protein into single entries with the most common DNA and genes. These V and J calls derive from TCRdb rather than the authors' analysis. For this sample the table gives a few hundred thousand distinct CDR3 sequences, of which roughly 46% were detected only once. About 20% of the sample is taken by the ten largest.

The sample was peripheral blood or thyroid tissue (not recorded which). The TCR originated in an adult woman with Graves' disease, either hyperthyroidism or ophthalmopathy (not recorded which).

The DNA sequence is as follows: TGTGCCAGCAGTGAACAGGGGGTTACTTATAGCAATCAGCCCCAGCATTTT. Translation gives CASSEQGVTYSNQPQHF. The chain is encoded by TRBV2 joined to TRBJ1-5; 7 central bases correspond to TRBD1. The germline V gene yields SNHLY for CDR1 and FYNNEI for CDR2. Reading from cysteine to phenylalanine, the CDR3 counts 17 amino acids. Only the CDR3 DNA is retained, 51 bases long and in frame from the first base. The germline V and J ends show losses of 2 bases and 0 bases respectively, and no gene match explains 7 bases of the junction.